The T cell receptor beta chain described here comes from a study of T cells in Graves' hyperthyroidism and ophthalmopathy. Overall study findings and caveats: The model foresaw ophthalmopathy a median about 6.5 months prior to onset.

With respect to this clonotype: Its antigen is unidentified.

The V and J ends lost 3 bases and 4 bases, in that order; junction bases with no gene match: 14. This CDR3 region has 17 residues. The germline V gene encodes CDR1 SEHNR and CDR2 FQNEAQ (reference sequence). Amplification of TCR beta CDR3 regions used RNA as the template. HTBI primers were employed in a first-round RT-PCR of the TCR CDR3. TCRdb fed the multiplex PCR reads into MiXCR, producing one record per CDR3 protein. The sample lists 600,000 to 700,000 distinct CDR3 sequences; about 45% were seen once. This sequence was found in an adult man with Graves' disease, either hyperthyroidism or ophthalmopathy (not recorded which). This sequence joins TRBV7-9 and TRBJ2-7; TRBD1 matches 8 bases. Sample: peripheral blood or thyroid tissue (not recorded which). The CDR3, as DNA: TGTGCCAGCAGCTTCCGGGACAGGAGGGACGCGACTTACGAGCAGTACTTC. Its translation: CASSFRDRRDATYEQYF.